This TCR beta chain was identified during a study of control samples from healthy donors and cancer patients. Some clones are missing from TCRdb's copy, which holds only in-frame ones; the method was immunoSEQ multiplex PCR. The repertoire holds fewer than 90,000 clones, with about 90% as singletons. V dropped 5 bases and J dropped 1; count of bases not matched to a gene: 15. This CDR3 is built from 18 residues. Germline V gene sequence: CDR1 LGHNT, CDR2 FRNRAP. This TCR came from a woman aged 60-75 years with head and neck cancer. The V and J genes are TRBV12-5 and TRBJ1-1; 8 nucleotides agree with TRBD1. The sample was PBMCs. CDR3 nucleotides: TGTGCTAGTGGTAATATAAGGACAGGGTTCACGACGAACACTGAAGCTTTCTTT. It encodes CASGNIRTGFTTNTEAFF.